Below are 23 T cell receptor beta chains sequenced from a single sample in a study of Ad26.COV2.S vaccination and SARS-CoV-2 variants. Indicated treatment: some 20 received Ad26.COV2.S at low or high dose, single or two shots; a few received placebo; per-sample allocation not given. Each sample was drawn 63 days after the first injection (of vaccine or placebo). Data came from immunoSEQ multiplex PCR; TCRdb stores just in-frame clones and leaves some out. The table has some 350,000 clones, roughly 81% seen once. The sample was peripheral blood, taken in a trial of Ad26.COV2.S vaccine versus placebo. These receptor sequences come from a person between 18 and 65 years old who received the Ad26.COV2.S COVID-19 vaccine or a placebo.

J is TRBJ2-1 and V is TRBV12-3 or TRBV12-4; 9 nucleotides align to TRBD2. This CDR3 region has 13 residues. Germline trimming cut 6 bases from V and 5 bases from J; bases unmatched to any gene: 2. CDR3 loop: CASRGLAHNEQFF. The CDR3, as DNA: TGTGCCAGCAGGGGACTAGCCCACAATGAGCAGTTCTTC.

The chain carries TRBV18 and TRBJ2-3, with TRBD2 identical over 11 bases. The germline V gene encodes CDR1 KGHSH and CDR2 LQKENI. The CDR3 has 19 amino acids. V lost 2 bases and J lost 1; bases outside the gene matches: 11. CDR3 DNA: TGTGCCAGCTCACCAATTCCGGGACTAGCGGTGTCTGGCACAGATACGCAGTATTTT. As protein: CASSPIPGLAVSGTDTQYF. Together with reference TRBV18 and TRBJ2-3, the CDR3 gives the full variable domain: NAGVMQNPRHLVRRRGQEARLRCSPMKGHSHVYWYRQLPEEGLKFMVYLQKENIIDESGMPKERFSAEFPKEGPSILRIQQVVRGDSAAYFCASSPIPGLAVSGTDTQYFGPGTRLTVL.

The CDR3 sequence: CASWLRKGGNTGELFF. Written as DNA, the CDR3 is TGTGCCAGCTGGTTACGTAAAGGTGGGAACACCGGGGAGCTGTTTTTT. The rearrangement joins TRBV21-1 to TRBJ2-2. TRBV21-1 is a known pseudogene. CDR3 length: 16 amino acids.

This clone came up once. V and J are TRBV24-1 and TRBJ2-2; TRBD1 agrees at 8 bases. Germline assignment: CDR1 KGHDR and CDR2 SFDVKD. The length of the CDR3 is 17 residues. Trimming removed 1 base from V and 5 bases from J; junction bases left unmatched: 8. The CDR3 here is CATSDFIGTGLTGELFF. CDR3 in DNA: TGTGCCACCAGTGATTTTATAGGGACAGGCCTGACCGGGGAGCTGTTTTTT.

This clone was detected a few times. J is TRBJ2-7 and V is TRBV6-5; 7 nucleotides agree with TRBD1. The CDR3 contains 14 residues. V dropped 4 bases and J dropped 3; count of bases not matched to a gene: 6. Germline V gene data show CDR1 as MNHEY and CDR2 as SVGAGI. The CDR3 loop is CASSFTGVLYEQYF. The CDR3 DNA sequence: TGTGCCAGCAGTTTTACAGGGGTCCTCTACGAGCAGTACTTC.

The V gene is TRBV5-4, the J gene TRBJ2-7; 9 nucleotides line up with TRBD2. The CDR3 has 14 amino acids. Trimming cost V 4 bases and J 7 bases; bases outside gene matches: 9. Germline lookup yields CDR1 SGHNT and CDR2 YYREEE (reference sequence). Here the CDR3 reads CASSPTSGYVEQYF. CDR3 nucleotides: TGTGCCAGCAGCCCTACTAGCGGGTATGTTGAGCAGTACTTC.

This chain uses TRBV18 with TRBJ2-3; possibly TRBD2 for D (5 bases). Germline CDR1 and CDR2: KGHSH and LQKENI. Deletions cut 1 base from V and 5 bases from J, with 13 bases between. The CDR3 covers 15 residues. The CDR3 spells CASSPRRNFGDTQYF. DNA of the CDR3: TGTGCCAGCTCACCACGGAGGAACTTTGGAGATACGCAGTATTTT.

This chain uses TRBV7-2 with TRBJ2-1; D gene ambiguous. The CDR3 runs to 11 residues. Trimming cost V 4 bases and J 9 bases, with 7 bases left between them. CDR1 SGHTA and CDR2 FQGNSA come from the germline V gene. The CDR3 sequence is CASSSYGEQFF. DNA of the CDR3: TGTGCCAGCAGCTCATACGGTGAGCAGTTCTTC.

The CDR3 DNA sequence: TGTGCCAGCAAGGCAGGGACCACTGAAGCTTTCTTT. Protein: CASKAGTTEAFF. The chain couples TRBV2 to TRBJ1-1; D might be TRBD1 (5 bases). Germline assignment: CDR1 SNHLY and CDR2 FYNNEI. There are 12 residues in the CDR3. Trimming removed 7 bases from V and 4 bases from J, with 10 bases in between.

V usage is TRBV29-1 and J usage is TRBJ2-2, with D perhaps matching TRBD2 (6 bases). Germline V gene data show CDR1 as SQVTM and CDR2 as ANQGSEA. The V gene lost 6 bases and the J gene lost 0 bases, with 11 bases spanning the gap. The CDR3 consists of 14 residues. The CDR3 here is CSVRRDPNTGELFF. CDR3 in DNA: TGCAGCGTCCGGCGGGACCCGAACACCGGGGAGCTGTTTTTT.

The V call is TRBV5-4, the J call TRBJ1-3, with TRBD1 identical over 9 bases. Germline CDR1 is SGHNT and CDR2 is YYREEE (reference sequence). The CDR3 is 17 amino acids. Trimming took 3 bases from V and 0 from J; bases not matched to a gene: 7. The DNA of the CDR3 is TGTGCCAGCAGCTCCCGGACAGGGGCTTCCTCTGGAAACACCATATATTTT. As protein: CASSSRTGASSGNTIYF.

The chain employs TRBV9 and TRBJ2-1, with TRBD2 matching over 7 bases. Germline-derived CDR1 and CDR2 are SGDLS and YYNGEE. V was clipped by 2 bases and J by 2 bases; unmatched bases: 4. This CDR3 is 15 amino acids long. The DNA for the CDR3 is TGTGCCAGCAGCGTGGTGGGAGGGGCCTACAATGAGCAGTTCTTC. Translation gives CASSVVGGAYNEQFF.

The V call is TRBV11-2, the J call TRBJ2-7, with 8 bases matching TRBD1. This CDR3 is 15 amino acids long. Trimming at V came to 5 bases and at J to 2 bases, leaving 8 bases not matched to a gene. Per the germline V gene, CDR1 is SGHAT and CDR2 is FQNNGV. The DNA of the CDR3 is TGTGCCAGCAGCAGACCCAGGGGGCCGACCTACGAGCAGTACTTC. Encoded protein: CASSRPRGPTYEQYF.

In DNA, the CDR3 is TGTGCCAGCAATCGACAGGGGGCGGCGGAGCAGTACTTC. It is translated as CASNRQGAAEQYF. The chain links TRBV7-9 to TRBJ2-7, with 10 bases aligning to TRBD1. Unmatched junction bases numbered 7, after V lost 7 bases and J lost 7 bases. This CDR3 comprises 13 residues. In germline, CDR1 is SEHNR, CDR2 FQNEAQ (reference sequence).

This clone was seen just once. The V and J genes are TRBV6-5 and TRBJ1-4; TRBD1 is a possible D gene (5 bases). V was pared by 10 bases and J by 3 bases, with 12 bases between. Germline V gene lookup returns CDR1 MNHEY and CDR2 SVGAGI. This CDR3 has 13 amino acids. CDR3 residues: CATYGTPNEKLFF. The DNA of the CDR3 is TGTGCCACCTACGGGACCCCTAATGAAAAACTGTTTTTT.

CDR3 protein: CASLGQPYSNQPQHF. The CDR3 nucleotides are TGTGCCAGTCTAGGACAGCCCTACTCCAATCAGCCCCAGCATTTT. V usage is TRBV19 and J usage is TRBJ1-5, with TRBD1 as a possible D gene (6 bases). Germline CDR1 LNHDA, CDR2 SQIVND (reference sequence). Trimming took off 8 bases at V and 3 bases at J, with 17 bases between the two ends. This CDR3 spans 15 amino acids.

This chain joins TRBV2 and TRBJ2-2; D unresolved. The CDR3 sequence is 14 residues long. Germline CDR1 and CDR2: SNHLY and FYNNEI. V dropped 6 bases and J dropped 0 bases, with 8 bases sitting between them. CDR3 bases: TGTGCCAGCAGGCGAGCGACGAACACCGGGGAGCTGTTTTTT. This translates into CASRRATNTGELFF.

The V gene is TRBV2, the J gene TRBJ1-1; TRBD1 agrees at 7 bases. The CDR3 sequence is 18 residues long. The junction had 14 bases not matched to a gene; V was cut back by 0 bases and J by 4 bases. The germline CDR1 and CDR2 sequences are SNHLY and FYNNEI. The CDR3 region has the DNA TGTGCCAGCAGTGAAGCGCCCGAACAGGGGTCCTGGGGCACTGAAGCTTTCTTT. Residues: CASSEAPEQGSWGTEAFF.

This clone has a single count. The CDR3 protein is CASSQIQGKDGYTF. CDR3 nucleotides: TGTGCCAGCAGCCAGATTCAGGGGAAAGACGGCTACACCTTC. The V call is TRBV4-2, the J call TRBJ1-2; a weak D match, TRBD1 (6 bases). V gave up 3 bases and J gave up 8 bases, with 16 bases separating them. The length of the CDR3 is 14 residues. CDR1 and CDR2 from the germline V gene are LGHNA and YNFKEQ.

The chain couples TRBV18 to TRBJ1-1, with D uncertain. Germline lookup yields CDR1 KGHSH and CDR2 LQKENI. Trimming shortened V by 3 bases and J by 4 bases, and 15 bases separated the two germline ends. The CDR3 contains 15 residues. CDR3 protein: CASSPSSTGGTEAFF. The CDR3 DNA follows: TGTGCCAGCTCACCGTCTTCAACCGGTGGCACTGAAGCTTTCTTT.

This chain joins TRBV6-5 and TRBJ1-1, with 7 bases that match TRBD1. Trimming cost V 4 bases and J 4 bases; bases outside gene matches: 6. The CDR3 has 14 residues. The germline V gene has CDR1 MNHEY and CDR2 SVGAGI. CDR3 coding DNA: TGTGCCAGCAGTTTACAGGGGTGGACCACTGAAGCTTTCTTT. Protein sequence: CASSLQGWTTEAFF.

The gene calls are TRBV11-3 and TRBJ1-1, with no clear D. V was cut by 5 bases and J by 1 base, with 11 bases left in between. Germline lookup yields CDR1 SGHNT and CDR2 YENEEA. The CDR3 is made up of 14 amino acids. CDR3: CASSVGPKNTEAFF. The CDR3 DNA sequence: TGTGCCAGCAGCGTCGGGCCAAAGAACACTGAAGCTTTCTTT.

The V and J genes are TRBV13 and TRBJ2-5; D is possibly TRBD2 (7 bases). CDR3 length equals 15 residues. Germline V lookup: CDR1 PRHDT, CDR2 FYEKMQ (reference sequence). V dropped 2 bases and J dropped 1 base, with 11 bases sitting between them. This CDR3 is CASSLIRGAQETQYF. For the CDR3, the DNA is TGTGCCAGCAGCTTAATCCGGGGGGCCCAAGAGACCCAGTACTTC.